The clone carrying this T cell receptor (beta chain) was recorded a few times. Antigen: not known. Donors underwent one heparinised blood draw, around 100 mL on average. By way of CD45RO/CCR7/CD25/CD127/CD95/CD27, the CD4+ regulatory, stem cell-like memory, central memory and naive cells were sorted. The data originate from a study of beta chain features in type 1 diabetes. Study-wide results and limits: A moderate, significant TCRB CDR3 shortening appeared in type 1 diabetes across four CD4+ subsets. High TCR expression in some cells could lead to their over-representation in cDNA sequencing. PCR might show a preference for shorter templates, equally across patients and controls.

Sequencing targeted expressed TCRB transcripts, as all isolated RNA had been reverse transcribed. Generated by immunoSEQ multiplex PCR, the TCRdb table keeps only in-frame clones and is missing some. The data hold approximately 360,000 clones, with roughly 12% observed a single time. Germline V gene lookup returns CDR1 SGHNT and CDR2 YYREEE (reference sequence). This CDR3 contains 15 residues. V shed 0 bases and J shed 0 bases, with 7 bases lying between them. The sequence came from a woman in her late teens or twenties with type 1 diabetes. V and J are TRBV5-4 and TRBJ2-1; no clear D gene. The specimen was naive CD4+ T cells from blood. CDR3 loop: CASSLDLSSYNEQFF. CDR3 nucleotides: TGTGCCAGCAGCTTGGACCTAAGCTCCTACAATGAGCAGTTCTTC.